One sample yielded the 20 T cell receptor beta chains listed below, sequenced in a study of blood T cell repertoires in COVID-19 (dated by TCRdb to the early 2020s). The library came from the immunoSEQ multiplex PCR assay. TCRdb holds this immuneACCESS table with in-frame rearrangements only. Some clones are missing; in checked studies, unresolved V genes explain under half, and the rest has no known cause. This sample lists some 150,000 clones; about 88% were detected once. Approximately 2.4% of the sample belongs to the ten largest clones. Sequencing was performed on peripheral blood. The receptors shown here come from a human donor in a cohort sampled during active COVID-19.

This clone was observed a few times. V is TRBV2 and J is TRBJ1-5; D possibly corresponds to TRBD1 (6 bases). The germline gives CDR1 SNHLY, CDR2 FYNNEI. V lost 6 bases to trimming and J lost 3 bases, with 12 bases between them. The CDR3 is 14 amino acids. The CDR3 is CASRQGTYNQPQHF. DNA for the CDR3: TGTGCCAGCAGACAGGGAACCTACAATCAGCCCCAGCATTTT.

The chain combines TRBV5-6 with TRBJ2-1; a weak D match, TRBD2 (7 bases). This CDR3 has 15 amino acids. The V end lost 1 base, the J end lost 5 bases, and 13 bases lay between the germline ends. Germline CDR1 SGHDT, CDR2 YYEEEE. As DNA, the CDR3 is TGTGCCAGCAGCTTGAGGGGGGGACCAGACAATGAGCAGTTCTTC. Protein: CASSLRGGPDNEQFF.

CDR3 nucleotides: TGTGCCAGCAGCTTATATGGACAGCCGAGACCTAACTATGGCTACACCTTC. This translates into CASSLYGQPRPNYGYTF. The V gene is TRBV7-2, the J gene TRBJ1-2, with TRBD1 as a possible D gene (6 bases). V lost 2 bases, J lost 0 bases, and 16 bases lay in between. Germline assignment: CDR1 SGHTA and CDR2 FQGNSA. CDR3 length equals 17 residues. Combining the CDR3 with reference TRBV7-2 and TRBJ1-2 gives the whole variable domain GAGVSQSPSNKVTEKGKDVELRCDPISGHTALYWYRQSLGQGLEFLIYFQGNSAPDKSGLPSDRFSAERTGGSVSTLTIQRTQQEDSAVYLCASSLYGQPRPNYGYTFGSGTRLTVV.

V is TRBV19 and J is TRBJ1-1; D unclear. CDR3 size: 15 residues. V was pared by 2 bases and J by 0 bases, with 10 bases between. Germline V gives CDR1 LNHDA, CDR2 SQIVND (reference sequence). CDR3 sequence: CASSILAAMNTEAFF. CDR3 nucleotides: TGTGCCAGTAGTATATTAGCAGCCATGAACACTGAAGCTTTCTTT.

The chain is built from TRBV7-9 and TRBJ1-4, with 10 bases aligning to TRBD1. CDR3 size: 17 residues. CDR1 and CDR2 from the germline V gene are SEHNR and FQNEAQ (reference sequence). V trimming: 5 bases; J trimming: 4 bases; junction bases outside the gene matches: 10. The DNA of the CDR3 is TGTGCCAGCAGCGGGACAGGGGTTGGGCGGTTTAATGAAAAACTGTTTTTT. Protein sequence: CASSGTGVGRFNEKLFF.

This chain's CDR3 is CASSQALTGWGNQPQHF. CDR3 nucleotide sequence: TGCGCCAGCAGCCAAGCTTTGACAGGCTGGGGCAATCAGCCCCAGCATTTT. The V call is TRBV4-1, the J call TRBJ1-5; D might be TRBD1 (6 bases). In germline, CDR1 is MGHRA, CDR2 YSYEKL. This CDR3 spans 17 amino acids. Trimming left V 1 base short and J 2 bases short, with 15 bases between.

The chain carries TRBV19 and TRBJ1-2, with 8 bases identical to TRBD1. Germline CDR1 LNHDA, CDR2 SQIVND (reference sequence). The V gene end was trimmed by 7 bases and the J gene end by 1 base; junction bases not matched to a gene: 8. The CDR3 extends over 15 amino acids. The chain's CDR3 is CASNSGTGFNYGYTF. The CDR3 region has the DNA TGTGCCAGTAATTCCGGGACAGGTTTTAACTATGGCTACACCTTC.

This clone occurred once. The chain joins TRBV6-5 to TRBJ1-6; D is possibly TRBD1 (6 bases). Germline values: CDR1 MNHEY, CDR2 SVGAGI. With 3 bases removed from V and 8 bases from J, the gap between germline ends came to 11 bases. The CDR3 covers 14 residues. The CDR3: CASSYKGGDSPLHF. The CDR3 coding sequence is TGTGCCAGCAGTTATAAGGGGGGGGATTCACCCCTCCACTTT.

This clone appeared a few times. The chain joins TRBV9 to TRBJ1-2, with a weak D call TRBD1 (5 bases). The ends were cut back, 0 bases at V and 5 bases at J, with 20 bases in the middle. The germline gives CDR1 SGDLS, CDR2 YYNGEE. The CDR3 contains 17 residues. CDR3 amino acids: CASSVDQSTGGKYGYTF. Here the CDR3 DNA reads TGTGCCAGCAGCGTAGACCAATCGACGGGGGGGAAGTATGGCTACACCTTC.

The CDR3 loop reads CASSQASGGMEEQFF. CDR3 in DNA: TGCGCCAGCAGCCAGGCTAGCGGGGGTATGGAAGAGCAGTTCTTC. The chain recombines TRBV4-3 with TRBJ2-1; TRBD2 aligns across 10 bases. V lost 3 bases and J lost 10; bases outside the gene matches: 9. The germline CDR1 and CDR2 sequences are LGHNA and YSLEER. The CDR3 totals 15 residues.

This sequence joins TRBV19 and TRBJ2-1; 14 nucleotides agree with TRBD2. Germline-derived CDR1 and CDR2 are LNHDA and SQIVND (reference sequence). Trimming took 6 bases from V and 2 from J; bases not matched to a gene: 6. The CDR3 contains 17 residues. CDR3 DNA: TGTGCCAGTAGGATCGGGACTAGCGGGAGCGCCTACAATGAGCAGTTCTTC. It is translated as CASRIGTSGSAYNEQFF.

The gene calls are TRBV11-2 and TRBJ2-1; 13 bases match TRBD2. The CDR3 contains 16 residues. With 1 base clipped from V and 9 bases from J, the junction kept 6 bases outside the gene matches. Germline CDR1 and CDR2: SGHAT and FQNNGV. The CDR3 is CASSLGGTSGMREQFF. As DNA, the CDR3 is TGTGCCAGCAGCTTAGGGGGGACTAGCGGGATGCGTGAGCAGTTCTTC.

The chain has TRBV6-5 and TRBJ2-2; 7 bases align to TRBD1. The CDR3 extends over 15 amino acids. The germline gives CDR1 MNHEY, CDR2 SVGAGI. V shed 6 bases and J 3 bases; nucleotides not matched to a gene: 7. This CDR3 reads CASRFAQGDTGELFF. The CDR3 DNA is TGTGCCAGCAGGTTTGCCCAGGGGGACACCGGGGAGCTGTTTTTT.

The CDR3 reads CASSKRQGAMAGELFF. CDR3 coding DNA: TGTGCCAGCAGCAAGCGACAGGGGGCGATGGCCGGGGAGCTGTTTTTT. The V and J genes are TRBV7-2 and TRBJ2-2, with 10 bases aligning to TRBD1. J gave up 6 bases and V 5 bases, and 9 bases lay outside the gene matches. The germline CDR1 and CDR2 sequences are SGHTA and FQGNSA. This CDR3 is built from 16 residues.

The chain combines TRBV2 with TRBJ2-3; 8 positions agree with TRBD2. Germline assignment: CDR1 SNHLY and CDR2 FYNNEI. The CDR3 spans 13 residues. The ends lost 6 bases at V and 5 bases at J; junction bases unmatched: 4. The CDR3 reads CASRGLDRDTQYF. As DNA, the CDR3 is TGTGCCAGCAGGGGACTAGATAGAGATACGCAGTATTTT.

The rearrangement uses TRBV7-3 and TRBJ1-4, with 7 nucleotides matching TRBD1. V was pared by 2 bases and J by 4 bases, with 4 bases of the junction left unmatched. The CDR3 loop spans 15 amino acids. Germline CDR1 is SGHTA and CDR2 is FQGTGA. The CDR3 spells CASSLSGQINEKLFF. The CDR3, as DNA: TGTGCCAGCAGCTTATCGGGACAGATTAATGAAAAACTGTTTTTT.

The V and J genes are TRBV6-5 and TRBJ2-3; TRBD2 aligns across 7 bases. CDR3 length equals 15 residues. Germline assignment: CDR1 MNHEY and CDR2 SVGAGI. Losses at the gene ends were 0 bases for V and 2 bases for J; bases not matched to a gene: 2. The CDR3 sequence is CASSYSGTITDTQYF. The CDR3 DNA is TGTGCCAGCAGTTACTCTGGGACTATCACAGATACGCAGTATTTT.

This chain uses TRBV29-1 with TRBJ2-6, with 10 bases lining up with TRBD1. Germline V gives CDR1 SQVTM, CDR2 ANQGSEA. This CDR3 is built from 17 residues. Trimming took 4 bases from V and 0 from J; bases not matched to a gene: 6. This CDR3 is CSVGSTGGFSGANVLTF. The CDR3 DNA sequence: TGCAGCGTTGGGTCGACAGGGGGCTTCTCTGGGGCCAACGTCCTGACTTTC.

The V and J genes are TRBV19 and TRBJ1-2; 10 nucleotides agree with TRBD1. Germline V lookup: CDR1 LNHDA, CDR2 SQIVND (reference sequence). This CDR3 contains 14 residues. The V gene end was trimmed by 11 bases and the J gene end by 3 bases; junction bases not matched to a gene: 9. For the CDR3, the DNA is TGTGCCTCCCGGGACAGGGGAGGCGACTATGGCTACACCTTC. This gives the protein CASRDRGGDYGYTF.

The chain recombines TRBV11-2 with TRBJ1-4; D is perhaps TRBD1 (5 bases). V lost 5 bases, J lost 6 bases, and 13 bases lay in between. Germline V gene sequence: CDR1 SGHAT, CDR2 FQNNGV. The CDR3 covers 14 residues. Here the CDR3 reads CASSHRSLHEKLFF. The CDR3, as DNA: TGTGCCAGCAGCCACAGGAGCCTTCATGAAAAACTGTTTTTT. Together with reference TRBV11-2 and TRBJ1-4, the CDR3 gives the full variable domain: EAGVAQSPRYKIIEKRQSVAFWCNPISGHATLYWYQQILGQGPKLLIQFQNNGVVDDSQLPKDRFSAERLKGVDSTLKIQPAKLEDSAVYLCASSHRSLHEKLFFGSGTQLSVL.